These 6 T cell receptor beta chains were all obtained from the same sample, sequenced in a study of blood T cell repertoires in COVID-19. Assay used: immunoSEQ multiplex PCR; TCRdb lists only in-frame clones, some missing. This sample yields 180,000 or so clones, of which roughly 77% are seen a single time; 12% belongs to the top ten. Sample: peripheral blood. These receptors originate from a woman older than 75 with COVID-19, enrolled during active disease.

The CDR3 here is CASRSSPVASGGTQYF. In nucleotides, the CDR3 is TGTGCCAGCAGATCAAGTCCTGTCGCATCAGGGGGGACCCAGTACTTC. The chain links TRBV7-9 to TRBJ2-5; TRBD1 matches 7 bases. The CDR3 covers 16 residues. Trimming at V came to 6 bases and at J to 7 bases, leaving 17 bases not matched to a gene. Germline V gives CDR1 SEHNR, CDR2 FQNEAQ (reference sequence).

The CDR3 DNA sequence: TGCAGCGTTTCAAACCCCGGGACAGGGGACCGTGGCTACACCTTC. Protein: CSVSNPGTGDRGYTF. The chain links TRBV29-1 to TRBJ1-2; 10 bases map to TRBD1. CDR3 size: 15 residues. After removal of 5 bases from V and 7 bases from J, the junction contained 13 bases not matched to a gene. Germline V gives CDR1 SQVTM, CDR2 ANQGSEA.

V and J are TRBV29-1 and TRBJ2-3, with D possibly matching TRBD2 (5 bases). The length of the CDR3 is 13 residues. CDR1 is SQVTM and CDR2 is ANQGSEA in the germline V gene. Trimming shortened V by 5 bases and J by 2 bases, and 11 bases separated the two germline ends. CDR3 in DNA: TGCAGCGTTAGGACTGGGTACACAGATACGCAGTATTTT. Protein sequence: CSVRTGYTDTQYF.

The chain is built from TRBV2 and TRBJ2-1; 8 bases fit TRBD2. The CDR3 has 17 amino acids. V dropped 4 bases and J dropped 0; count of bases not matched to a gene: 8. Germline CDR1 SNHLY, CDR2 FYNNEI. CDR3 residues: CASSASGGQPSYNEQFF. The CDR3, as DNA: TGTGCCAGCAGTGCCAGCGGGGGTCAGCCCTCCTACAATGAGCAGTTCTTC.

CDR3 bases: TGTGCCAGCAGCTTGGGACAGACCCAAGAGACCCAGTACTTC. Encoded protein: CASSLGQTQETQYF. The chain joins TRBV5-4 to TRBJ2-5; D perhaps matches TRBD1 (5 bases). Trimming cost V 0 bases and J 1 base, with 7 bases left between them. The CDR3 runs 14 residues. Germline lookup yields CDR1 SGHNT and CDR2 YYREEE (reference sequence).

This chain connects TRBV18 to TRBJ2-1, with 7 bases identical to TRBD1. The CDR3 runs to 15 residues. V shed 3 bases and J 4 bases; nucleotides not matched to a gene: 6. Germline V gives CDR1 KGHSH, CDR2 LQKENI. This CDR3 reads CASSPRTGLYNEQFF. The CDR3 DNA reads TGTGCCAGCTCACCCCGGACAGGACTTTACAATGAGCAGTTCTTC.